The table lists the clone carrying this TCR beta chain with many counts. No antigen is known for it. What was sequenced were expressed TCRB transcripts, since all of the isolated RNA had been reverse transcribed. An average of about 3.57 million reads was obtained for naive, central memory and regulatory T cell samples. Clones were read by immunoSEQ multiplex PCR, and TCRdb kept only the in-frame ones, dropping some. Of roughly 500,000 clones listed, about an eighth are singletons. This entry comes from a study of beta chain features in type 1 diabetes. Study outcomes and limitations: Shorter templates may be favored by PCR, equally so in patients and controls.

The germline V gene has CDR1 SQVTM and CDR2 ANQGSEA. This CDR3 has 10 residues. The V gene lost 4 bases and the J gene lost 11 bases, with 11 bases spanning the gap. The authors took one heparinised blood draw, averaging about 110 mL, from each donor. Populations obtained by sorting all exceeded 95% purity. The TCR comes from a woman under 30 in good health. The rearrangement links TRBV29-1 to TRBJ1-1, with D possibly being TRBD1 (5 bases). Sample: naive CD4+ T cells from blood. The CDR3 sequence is CSVVGVYAFF. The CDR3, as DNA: TGCAGCGTTGTGGGGGTTTATGCTTTCTTT. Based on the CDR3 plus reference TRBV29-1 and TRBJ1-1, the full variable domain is SAVISQKPSRDICQRGTSLTIQCQVDSQVTMMFWYRQQPGQSLTLIATANQGSEATYESGFVIDKFPISRPNLTFSTLTVSNMSPEDSSIYLCSVVGVYAFFGQGTRLTVV.